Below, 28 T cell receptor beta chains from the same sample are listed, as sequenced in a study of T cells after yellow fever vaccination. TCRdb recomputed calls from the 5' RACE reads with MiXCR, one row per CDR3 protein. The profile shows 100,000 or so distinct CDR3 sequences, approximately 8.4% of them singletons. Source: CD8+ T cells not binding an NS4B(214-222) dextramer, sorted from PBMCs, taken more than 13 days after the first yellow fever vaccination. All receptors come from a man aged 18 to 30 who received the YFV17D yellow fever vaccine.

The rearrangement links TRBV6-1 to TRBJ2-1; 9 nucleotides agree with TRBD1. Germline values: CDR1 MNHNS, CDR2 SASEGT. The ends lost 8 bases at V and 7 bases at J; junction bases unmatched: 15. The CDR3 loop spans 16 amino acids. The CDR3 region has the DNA TGTGCCAGCGGACAGGGGTCTAAAGACCGCGCTAATGAGCAGTTCTTC. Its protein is CASGQGSKDRANEQFF.

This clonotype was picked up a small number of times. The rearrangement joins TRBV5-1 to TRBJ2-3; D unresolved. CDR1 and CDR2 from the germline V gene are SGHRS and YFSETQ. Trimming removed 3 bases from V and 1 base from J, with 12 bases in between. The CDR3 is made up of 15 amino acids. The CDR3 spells CASSSERVGTDTQYF. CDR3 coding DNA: TGCGCCAGCAGCTCCGAAAGGGTAGGCACAGATACGCAGTATTTT.

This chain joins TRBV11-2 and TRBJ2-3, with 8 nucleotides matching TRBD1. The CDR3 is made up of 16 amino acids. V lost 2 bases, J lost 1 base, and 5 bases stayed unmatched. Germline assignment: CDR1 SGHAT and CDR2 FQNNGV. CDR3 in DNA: TGTGCCAGCAGCTTACTCAGGGGGCAAGGCACAGATACGCAGTATTTT. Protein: CASSLLRGQGTDTQYF.

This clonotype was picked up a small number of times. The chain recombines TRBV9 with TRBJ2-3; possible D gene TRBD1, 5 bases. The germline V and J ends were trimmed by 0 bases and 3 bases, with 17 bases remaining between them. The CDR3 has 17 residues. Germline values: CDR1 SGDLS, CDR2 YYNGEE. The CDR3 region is CASSVEWGWSSTDTQYF. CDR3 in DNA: TGTGCCAGCAGCGTAGAATGGGGCTGGAGTTCGACAGATACGCAGTATTTT.

As DNA, the CDR3 is TGCGCCAGCAGCCAAGAAGGTCGAGGTCAGCCCCAGCATTTT. Amino acid sequence: CASSQEGRGQPQHF. The rearrangement joins TRBV4-1 to TRBJ1-5; D call uncertain. CDR3 length: 14 amino acids. V dropped 0 bases and J dropped 6 bases, with 9 bases sitting between them. Germline V lookup: CDR1 MGHRA, CDR2 YSYEKL.

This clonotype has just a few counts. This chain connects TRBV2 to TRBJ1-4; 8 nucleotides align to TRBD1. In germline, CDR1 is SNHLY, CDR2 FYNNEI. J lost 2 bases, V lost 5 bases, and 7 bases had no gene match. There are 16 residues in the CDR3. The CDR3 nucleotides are TGTGCCAGCAGTTGGACAGGGAGGGTGACTAATGAAAAACTGTTTTTT. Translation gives CASSWTGRVTNEKLFF.

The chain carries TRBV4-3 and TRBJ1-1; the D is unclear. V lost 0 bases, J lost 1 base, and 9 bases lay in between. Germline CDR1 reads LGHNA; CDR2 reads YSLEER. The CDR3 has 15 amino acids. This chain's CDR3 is CASSQEPLKNTEAFF. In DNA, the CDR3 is TGCGCCAGCAGCCAAGAACCACTAAAGAACACTGAAGCTTTCTTT.

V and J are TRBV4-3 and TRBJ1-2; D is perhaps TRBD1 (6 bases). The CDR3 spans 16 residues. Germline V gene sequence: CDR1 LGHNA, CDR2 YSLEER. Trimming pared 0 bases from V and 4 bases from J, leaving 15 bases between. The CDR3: CASSQDRGGFAYGYTF. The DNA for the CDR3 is TGCGCCAGCAGCCAAGATCGAGGGGGATTTGCCTATGGCTACACCTTC.

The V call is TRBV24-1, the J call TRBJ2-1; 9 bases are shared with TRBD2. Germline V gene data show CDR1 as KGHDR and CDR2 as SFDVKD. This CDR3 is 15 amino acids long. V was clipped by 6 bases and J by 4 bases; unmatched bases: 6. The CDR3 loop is CATSRSGGPYNEQFF. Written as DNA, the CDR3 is TGTGCCACCAGTAGGAGCGGGGGGCCTTACAATGAGCAGTTCTTC.

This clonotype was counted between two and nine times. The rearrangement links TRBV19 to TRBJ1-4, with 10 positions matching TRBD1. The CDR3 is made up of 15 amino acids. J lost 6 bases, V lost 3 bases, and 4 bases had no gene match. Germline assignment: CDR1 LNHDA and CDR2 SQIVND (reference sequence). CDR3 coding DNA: TGTGCCAGTAGTATCCCCGGACAGGGGGATGAAAAACTGTTTTTT. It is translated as CASSIPGQGDEKLFF.

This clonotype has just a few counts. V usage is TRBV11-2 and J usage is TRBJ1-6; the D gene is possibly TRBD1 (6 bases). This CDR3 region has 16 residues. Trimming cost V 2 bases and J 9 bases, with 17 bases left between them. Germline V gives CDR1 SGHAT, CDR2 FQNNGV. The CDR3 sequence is CASSLRGGLLVSPLHF. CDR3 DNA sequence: TGTGCCAGCAGCTTAAGGGGGGGCCTGCTAGTTTCACCCCTCCACTTT.

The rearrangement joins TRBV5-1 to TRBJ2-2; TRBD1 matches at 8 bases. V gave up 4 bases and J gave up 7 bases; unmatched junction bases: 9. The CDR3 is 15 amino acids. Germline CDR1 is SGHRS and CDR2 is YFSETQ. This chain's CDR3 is CASSHGRGRGGELFF. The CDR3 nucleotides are TGCGCCAGCAGCCACGGCAGGGGGCGCGGCGGGGAGCTGTTTTTT.

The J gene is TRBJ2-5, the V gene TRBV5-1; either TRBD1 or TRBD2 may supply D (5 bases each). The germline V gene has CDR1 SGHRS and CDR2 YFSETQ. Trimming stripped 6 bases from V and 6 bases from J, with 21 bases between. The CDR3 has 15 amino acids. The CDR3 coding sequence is TGCGCCAGCACCCCCTCGGATGGGGGTTTAAAGACCCAGTACTTC. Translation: CASTPSDGGLKTQYF. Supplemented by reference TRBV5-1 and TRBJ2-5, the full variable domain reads KAGVTQTPRYLIKTRGQQVTLSCSPISGHRSVSWYQQTPGQGLQFLFEYFSETQRNKGNFPGRFSGRQFSNSRSEMNVSTLELGDSALYLCASTPSDGGLKTQYFGPGTRLLVL.

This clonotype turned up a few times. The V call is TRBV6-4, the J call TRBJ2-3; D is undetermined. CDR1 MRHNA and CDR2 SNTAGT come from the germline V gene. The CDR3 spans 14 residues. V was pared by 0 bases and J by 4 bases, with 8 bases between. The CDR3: CASSDSSRPDTQYF. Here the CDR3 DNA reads TGTGCCAGCAGTGACTCGAGCAGGCCAGATACGCAGTATTTT.

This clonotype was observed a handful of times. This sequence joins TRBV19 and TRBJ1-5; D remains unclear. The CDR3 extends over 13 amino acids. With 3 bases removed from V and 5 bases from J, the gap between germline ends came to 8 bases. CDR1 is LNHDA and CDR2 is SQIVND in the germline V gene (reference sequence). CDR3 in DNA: TGTGCCAGTAGTATGATACTATATCAGCCCCAGCATTTT. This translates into CASSMILYQPQHF.

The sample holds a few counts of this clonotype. The CDR3 loop reads CASSAGPDDQPQHF. The DNA of the CDR3 is TGCGCCAGCAGCGCCGGACCGGACGATCAGCCCCAGCATTTT. V usage is TRBV5-1 and J usage is TRBJ1-5, with D unresolved. Germline V CDR1 and CDR2: SGHRS, YFSETQ. The V end lost 4 bases, the J end lost 5 bases, and 13 bases lay between the germline ends. The CDR3 totals 14 residues.

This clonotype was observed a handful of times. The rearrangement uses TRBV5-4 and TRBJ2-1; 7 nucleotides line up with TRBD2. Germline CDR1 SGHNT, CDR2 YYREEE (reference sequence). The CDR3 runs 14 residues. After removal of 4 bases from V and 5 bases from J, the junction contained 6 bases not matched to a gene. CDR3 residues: CASSRGVADNEQFF. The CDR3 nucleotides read TGTGCCAGCAGCCGGGGGGTGGCCGACAATGAGCAGTTCTTC.

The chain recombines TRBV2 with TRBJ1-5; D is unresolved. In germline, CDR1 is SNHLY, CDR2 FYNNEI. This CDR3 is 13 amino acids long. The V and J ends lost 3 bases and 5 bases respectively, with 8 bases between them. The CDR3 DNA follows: TGTGCCAGCAGTGACAGAGGACATCAGCCCCAGCATTTT. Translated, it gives CASSDRGHQPQHF.

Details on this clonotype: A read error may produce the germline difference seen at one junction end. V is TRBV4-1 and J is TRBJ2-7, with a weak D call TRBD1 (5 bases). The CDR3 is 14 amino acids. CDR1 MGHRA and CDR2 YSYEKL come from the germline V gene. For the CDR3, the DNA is TGCGCCAGCAGCCAAGTCCAGGGCACCTACGATCAGTACTTC. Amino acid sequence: CASSQVQGTYDQYF.

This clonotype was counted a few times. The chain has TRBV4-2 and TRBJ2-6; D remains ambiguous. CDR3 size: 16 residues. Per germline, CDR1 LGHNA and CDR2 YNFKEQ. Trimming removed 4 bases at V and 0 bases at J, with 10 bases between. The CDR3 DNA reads TGTGCCAGCAGCCTACGGCCCAGCTCTGGGGCCAACGTCCTGACTTTC. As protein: CASSLRPSSGANVLTF.

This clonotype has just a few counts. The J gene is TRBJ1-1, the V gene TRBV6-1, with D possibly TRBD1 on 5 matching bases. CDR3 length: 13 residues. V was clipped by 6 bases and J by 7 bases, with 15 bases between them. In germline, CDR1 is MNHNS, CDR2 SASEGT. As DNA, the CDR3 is TGTGCCAGCAGCCCCGGGGGTAAGGGTGAAGCTTTCTTT. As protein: CASSPGGKGEAFF.

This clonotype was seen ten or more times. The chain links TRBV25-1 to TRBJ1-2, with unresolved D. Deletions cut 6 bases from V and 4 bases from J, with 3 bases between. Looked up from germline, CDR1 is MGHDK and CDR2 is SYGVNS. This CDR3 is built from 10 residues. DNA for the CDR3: TGTGCCAGCAGGGGCTATGGCTACACCTTC. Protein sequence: CASRGYGYTF.

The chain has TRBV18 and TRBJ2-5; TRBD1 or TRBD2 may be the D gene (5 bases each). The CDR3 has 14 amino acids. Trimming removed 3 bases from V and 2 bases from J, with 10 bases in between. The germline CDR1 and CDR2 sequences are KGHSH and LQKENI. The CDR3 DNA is TGTGCCAGCTCACCCGGGGCGAGTCAAGAGACCCAGTACTTC. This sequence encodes CASSPGASQETQYF.

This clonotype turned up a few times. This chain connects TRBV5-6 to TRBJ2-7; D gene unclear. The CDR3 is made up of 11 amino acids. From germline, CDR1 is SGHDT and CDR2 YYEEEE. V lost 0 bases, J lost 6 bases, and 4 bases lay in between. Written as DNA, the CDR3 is TGTGCCAGCAGCTTGGTGAGCGAGCAGTACTTC. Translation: CASSLVSEQYF.

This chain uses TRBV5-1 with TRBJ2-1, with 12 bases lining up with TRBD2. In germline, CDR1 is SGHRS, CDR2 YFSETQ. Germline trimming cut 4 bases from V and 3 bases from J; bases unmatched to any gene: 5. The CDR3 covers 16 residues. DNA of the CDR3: TGCGCCAGCAGCCTCCGACTAGCGGGGGACTACAATGAGCAGTTCTTC. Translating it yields CASSLRLAGDYNEQFF.

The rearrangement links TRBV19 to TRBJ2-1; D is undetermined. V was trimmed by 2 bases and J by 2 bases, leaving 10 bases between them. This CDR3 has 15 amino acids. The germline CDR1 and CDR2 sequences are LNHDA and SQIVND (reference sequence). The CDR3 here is CASSIQVGPYNEQFF. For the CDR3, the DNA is TGTGCCAGTAGTATACAAGTAGGGCCCTACAATGAGCAGTTCTTC.

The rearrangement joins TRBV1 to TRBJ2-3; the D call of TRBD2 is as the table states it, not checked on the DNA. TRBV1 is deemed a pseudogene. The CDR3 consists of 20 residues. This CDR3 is CTSRQGKAGGPGRSTDTQYF. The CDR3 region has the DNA TGCACCAGCAGGCAAGGGAAGGCGGGGGGGCCGGGCCGGAGCACAGATACGCAGTATTTT.

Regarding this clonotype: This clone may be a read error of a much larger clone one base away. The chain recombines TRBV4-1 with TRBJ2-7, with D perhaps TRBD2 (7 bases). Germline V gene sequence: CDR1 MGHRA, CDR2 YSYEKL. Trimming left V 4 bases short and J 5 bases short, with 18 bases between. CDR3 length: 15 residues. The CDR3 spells CASSPEGWGGHEQYF. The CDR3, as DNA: TGCGCCAGCAGCCCGGAAGGATGGGGGGGCCACGAGCAGTACTTC.